One sample yielded the 22 T cell receptor beta chains listed below, sequenced in a study of tumor-infiltrating lymphocytes in primary liver carcinoma. Out of unsorted whole blood came the blood RNA, and germline DNA was extracted as well. Reverse transcription of roughly 470 ng total RNA with a constant-region primer produced TCR beta cDNA. ARM-PCR was slightly modified, and three nested multiplex PCR rounds with it gave rise to the TCR beta libraries. It was with TRBV1-TRBV30 forward primers and a C-beta reverse primer that the first two PCR rounds were run, at about 10 cycles each. TCRdb analysed the multiplex PCR reads with MiXCR anew, one entry per CDR3 protein. This table holds roughly 180,000 distinct CDR3 sequences, 50% to 75% found once. Sequenced material: peripheral blood. All receptors come from a man in his forties or fifties with primary liver carcinoma and hepatitis B virus infection.

With respect to this clonotype: This may stem from a read error, because a much larger clone lies one nucleotide away. The CDR3 DNA sequence: TGCGCCGGCAGTGAGTCCGGCAGGGGGAACACCGGGGAGCTGTTTTTT. It codes for CAGSESGRGNTGELFF. The rearrangement joins TRBV10-2 to TRBJ2-2; possibly TRBD1 for D (6 bases). CDR3 length: 16 residues. In germline, CDR1 is WSHSY, CDR2 SAAADI.

This clonotype was found once. V gene TRBV28 combines with J gene TRBJ1-1, with TRBD1 matching over 9 bases. The germline CDR1 and CDR2 sequences are MDHEN and SYDVKM. The CDR3 extends over 15 amino acids. Trimming removed 0 bases from V and 6 bases from J; junction bases left unmatched: 5. Here the CDR3 reads CASSLWGQGFAEAFF. In DNA, the CDR3 is TGTGCCAGCAGTTTATGGGGACAGGGCTTTGCTGAAGCTTTCTTT.

This clonotype has just one count. The rearrangement links TRBV6-5 to TRBJ2-2; 14 positions agree with TRBD2. The V and J ends lost 6 bases and 6 bases, in that order; junction bases with no gene match: 9. This CDR3 has 17 amino acids. The germline gives CDR1 MNHEY, CDR2 SVGAGI. Here the CDR3 reads CASRTPGLAGGAGELFF. Here the CDR3 DNA reads TGTGCCAGCAGGACACCCGGACTAGCGGGAGGTGCCGGGGAGCTGTTTTTT.

Notes on this clonotype: A read error may account for a junction end that differs from germline. The chain links TRBV11-3 to TRBJ2-1; maybe TRBD1 (5 bases). The CDR3 has 12 residues. Germline V CDR1 and CDR2: SGHNT, YENEEA. The CDR3 DNA reads as TGTGACAGCAGCGTAGAACCGCGACAGAAGTTCTTC. It translates to CDSSVEPRQKFF.

At least ten counts were recorded for this clonotype. The chain joins TRBV11-2 to TRBJ2-7, with 8 positions matching TRBD2. The CDR3 runs to 16 residues. Germline values: CDR1 SGHAT, CDR2 FQNNGV. Trimming at V came to 1 base and at J to 4 bases, leaving 9 bases not matched to a gene. The CDR3 reads CASSLASGGFPYEQYF. The CDR3 nucleotides are TGTGCCAGCAGCTTAGCCAGCGGGGGCTTCCCGTACGAGCAGTACTTC.

This clonotype was detected many times. The chain links TRBV12-3 or TRBV12-4 to TRBJ1-2; TRBD1 is a possible D gene (6 bases). This CDR3 contains 16 residues. V gave up 0 bases and J gave up 1 base, with 12 bases separating them. The CDR3 here is CASSLAPTGSNYGYTF. DNA of the CDR3: TGTGCCAGCAGTTTAGCACCGACAGGTAGTAACTATGGCTACACCTTC.

This clonotype was counted between two and nine times. This chain joins TRBV14 and TRBJ2-2, with D hard to call. V was cut by 3 bases and J by 4 bases, with 9 bases left in between. Germline CDR1 is SGHDN and CDR2 is FVKESK. This CDR3 is built from 14 residues. The CDR3 nucleotides are TGTGCCAGCAGCCAGGCCCGTTCCACCGGGGAGCTGTTTTTT. This sequence encodes CASSQARSTGELFF.

Comments on this clonotype: A much larger clone differs by one base, so this may be a read error. The chain carries TRBV12-3 or TRBV12-4 and TRBJ2-7; perhaps TRBD1 as D (6 bases). CDR3 length: 12 residues. In DNA form, the CDR3 reads TGTGCCAGCAGCACAGGGTTCCACGAGCAGCACTTC. Its protein product is CASSTGFHEQHF.

Points on this clonotype: This sequence may be a read error, since a much larger clone differs from it by one base. V gene TRBV11-2 combines with J gene TRBJ1-2; D unresolved. This CDR3 has 15 amino acids. V was clipped by 4 bases and J by 8 bases, with 20 bases between them. CDR1 and CDR2 from the germline V gene are SGHAT and FQNNGV. CDR3 residues: CASSSNSWTIGGYTF. The CDR3 nucleotides read TGTGCCAGCAGCTCGAACTCCTGGACTATCGGAGGCTACACCTTC.

This clonotype was observed many times. The chain uses TRBV6-6 and TRBJ2-5, with a tentative D call TRBD1 (5 bases). The CDR3 runs to 16 residues. Trimming left V 2 bases short and J 5 bases short, with 18 bases between. CDR1 is MNHNY, CDR2 SVGAGI, per germline (reference sequence). The CDR3 region has the DNA TGTGCCAGCAGTTACCTCGATGGCAGGGTATCGGAGACCCAGTACTTC. Protein: CASSYLDGRVSETQYF.

The V and J genes are TRBV10-3 and TRBJ2-1, with TRBD2 identical over 9 bases. J lost 2 bases, V lost 3 bases, and 8 bases had no gene match. The CDR3 runs to 17 residues. Germline V gives CDR1 ENHRY, CDR2 SYGVKD. The CDR3 region has the DNA TGTGCCATCAGTGATCCCCCTAGCGGGGAGACCTACAATGAGCAGTTCTTC. This gives the protein CAISDPPSGETYNEQFF.

This clonotype occurred once. A much larger clone lies one base from this, so it may be a read error. The V gene is TRBV11-2, the J gene TRBJ2-1, with 10 bases lining up with TRBD2. CDR1 SGHAT and CDR2 FQNNGV come from the germline V gene. The CDR3 has 15 residues. In nucleotides, the CDR3 is TGTACCAGCAGCTTGAAGACTAGCGGGTACAATGAGCAGTTCTTC. Translation: CTSSLKTSGYNEQFF.

The chain links TRBV6-1 to TRBJ2-1, with a weak D call TRBD2 (6 bases). V was clipped by 6 bases and J by 5 bases, with 14 bases between them. Germline V gene sequence: CDR1 MNHNS, CDR2 SASEGT. There are 14 residues in the CDR3. CDR3 amino acids: CASRPGDVHNEQFF. For the CDR3, the DNA is TGTGCCAGCAGACCGGGAGATGTCCACAATGAGCAGTTCTTC.

The rearrangement joins TRBV6-1 to TRBJ2-2; 10 positions agree with TRBD1. Germline V gene sequence: CDR1 MNHNS, CDR2 SASEGT. The J segment lost 0 bases and the V segment lost 8 bases, leaving 3 bases of the junction unmatched. The CDR3 loop spans 15 amino acids. The CDR3 region has the DNA TGTGCCAGCGTGACAGGGGGCGCGAACACCGGGGAGCTGTTTTTT. As protein: CASVTGGANTGELFF.

As for this clonotype: The final CDR3 position lacks the conserved phenylalanine or tryptophan, pointing to a likely read error. The chain uses TRBV11-2 and TRBJ2-1, with a weak D call TRBD2 (5 bases). The CDR3 is 15 amino acids. V gave up 2 bases and J gave up 13 bases, with 21 bases separating them. Germline CDR1 SGHAT, CDR2 FQNNGV. This CDR3 is CASSLTEGGGRNQFL. The CDR3 DNA sequence: TGTGCCAGCAGCTTAACCGAGGGTGGTGGGCGGAATCAGTTCTTA.

With regard to this clonotype: A much larger clone lies a single base off, so this may be a read error. The chain employs TRBV11-2 and TRBJ2-5; 12 bases align to TRBD2. CDR1 is SGHAT, CDR2 FQNNGV, per germline. This CDR3 has 16 residues. The CDR3 DNA reads TGTGCCAGCAGCTCGGCCCTAGCGGGGGGGGGAGAGACCCAGCACTTC. Protein product: CASSSALAGGGETQHF.

V usage is TRBV12-3 or TRBV12-4 and J usage is TRBJ1-3, with D possibly matching TRBD1 (5 bases). Trimming removed 3 bases at V and 0 bases at J, with 9 bases between. CDR3 size: 15 residues. The CDR3 nucleotides read TGTGCCAGCAGTTTGGGGCAGGGCTCTGGAAACACCATATATTTT. It yields the protein CASSLGQGSGNTIYF.

In regard to this clonotype: One base away lies a much larger clone, so this may be a sequencing read error. The V gene is TRBV11-2, the J gene TRBJ2-1, with D perhaps matching TRBD2 (6 bases). CDR1 is SGHAT and CDR2 is FQNNGV in the germline V gene. The CDR3 is 14 residues long. V was clipped by 8 bases and J by 2 bases, with 13 bases between them. In DNA form, the CDR3 reads TGTGCCAGCGGATGGACGGGAGCCTACAATGAGCAGTTCTTC. Translating it yields CASGWTGAYNEQFF. Full variable domain (rest looked up from reference TRBV11-2 and TRBJ2-1): EAGVAQSPRYKIIEKRQSVAFWCNPISGHATLYWYQQILGQGPKLLIQFQNNGVVDDSQLPKDRFSAERLKGVDSTLKIQPAKLEDSAVYLCASGWTGAYNEQFFGPGTRLTVL.

The CDR3, as DNA: TGTGCCAGCAGTCTAATTGGACAGGGCGGCGGGGAGACCCAGTACTTC. As protein: CASSLIGQGGGETQYF. The chain combines TRBV6-6 with TRBJ2-5, with 8 bases identical to TRBD1. V shed 5 bases and J 5 bases; nucleotides not matched to a gene: 13. Germline V gene lookup returns CDR1 MNHNY and CDR2 SVGAGI (reference sequence). There are 16 residues in the CDR3.

The chain couples TRBV7-8 to TRBJ2-1, with D possibly matching TRBD2 (5 bases). The length of the CDR3 is 14 residues. Per germline, CDR1 SGHVS and CDR2 FQNEAQ. Trimming removed 5 bases from V and 10 bases from J, with 18 bases in between. Here the CDR3 DNA reads TGTGCCAGCAGCCCCCCTTTAGTGGGAGAGGAGCAGTTCTTC. Translation: CASSPPLVGEEQFF. Full variable domain (remainder filled in from reference TRBV7-8 and TRBJ2-1): GAGVSQSPRYKVAKRGQDVALRCDPISGHVSLFWYQQALGQGPEFLTYFQNEAQLDKSGLPSDRFFAERPEGSVSTLKIQRTQQEDSAVYLCASSPPLVGEEQFFGPGTRLTVL.

This chain joins TRBV14 and TRBJ2-7; 8 bases line up with TRBD1. Unmatched junction bases numbered 9, after V lost 3 bases and J lost 2 bases. CDR1 is SGHDN and CDR2 is FVKESK in the germline V gene. The CDR3 covers 16 residues. The CDR3 here is CASSHRPGQGPYEQYF. The CDR3 nucleotides read TGTGCCAGCAGCCACCGCCCCGGACAGGGCCCCTACGAGCAGTACTTC.

V and J are TRBV5-4 and TRBJ2-1, with D possibly TRBD1 on 6 matching bases. The CDR3 runs to 15 residues. Trimming stripped 0 bases from V and 7 bases from J, with 14 bases between. Germline V CDR1 and CDR2: SGHNT, YYREEE (reference sequence). The CDR3 DNA reads as TGTGCCAGCAGCTTGGCGGCAGGGGTGGGGAATGAGCAGTTCTTC. Protein sequence: CASSLAAGVGNEQFF.